These 13 T cell receptor beta chains were sequenced from one sample in a study of vaccination effects on CD4 cells after COVID-19. Before sequencing, viral peptide pools were used by the ViraFEST assay to expand antigen-specific CD4+ T cells. A roughly 10-day culture period preceded the isolation of CD4+ T cells. These receptors' antigens are unknown. Profiled with immunoSEQ multiplex PCR; TCRdb holds only in-frame clones, not every one. The repertoire includes about 79,000 clones, 60% to 80% of them detected once, and roughly 1.8% sits in the top ten. This material consisted of CD4+ T cells from PBMCs cultured with HCoV-229E spike peptides, taken before COVID-19 vaccination. Receptors were obtained from a human donor who received a COVID-19 vaccine.

The V gene is TRBV5-4, the J gene TRBJ2-2, with 7 bases that match TRBD2. This CDR3 spans 15 amino acids. Germline-derived CDR1 and CDR2 are SGHNT and YYREEE (reference sequence). V lost 3 bases and J lost 0; bases outside the gene matches: 2. Here the CDR3 DNA reads TGTGCCAGCAGCTCGGCGGGGGCGAACACCGGGGAGCTGTTTTTT. It is translated as CASSSAGANTGELFF.

The chain is built from TRBV6-5 and TRBJ2-3; tentatively, D is TRBD1 (6 bases). This CDR3 has 14 residues. Trimming removed 6 bases from V and 5 bases from J, with 15 bases in between. Germline V gene data show CDR1 as MNHEY and CDR2 as SVGAGI. Here the CDR3 DNA reads TGTGCCAGCAGGAGACAGGAGGCAAAAGATACGCAGTATTTT. Translation: CASRRQEAKDTQYF.

The chain employs TRBV18 and TRBJ2-7, with D possibly matching TRBD2 (6 bases). Germline V gives CDR1 KGHSH, CDR2 LQKENI. With 6 bases removed from V and 5 bases from J, the gap between germline ends came to 14 bases. This CDR3 contains 13 residues. The CDR3 loop reads CASSLGGNHEQYV. In nucleotides, the CDR3 is TGTGCCAGCTCCTTGGGGGGTAACCACGAGCAGTACGTC.

The J gene is TRBJ1-2, the V gene TRBV10-2; the match to TRBD1 covers 9 bases. Trimming at V came to 0 bases and at J to 8 bases, leaving 7 bases not matched to a gene. The CDR3 runs 15 residues. CDR1 WSHSY and CDR2 SAAADI come from the germline V gene. The CDR3 nucleotides read TGCGCCAGCAGTGAGTCATACAGGGGGCGAGAGGGCTACACCTTC. Protein: CASSESYRGREGYTF.

The gene calls are TRBV7-3 and TRBJ1-1; weak D call: TRBD1 (5 bases). V lost 0 bases and J lost 4, with 12 bases in between. This CDR3 spans 15 amino acids. Germline V CDR1 and CDR2: SGHTA, FQGTGA. CDR3 coding DNA: TGTGCCAGCAGCTTAACGTCGGGGGAGGGCACTGAAGCTTTCTTT. This gives the protein CASSLTSGEGTEAFF.

J is TRBJ1-6 and V is TRBV6-5; 8 nucleotides line up with TRBD1. CDR3 size: 15 residues. Germline V CDR1 and CDR2: MNHEY, SVGAGI. After removal of 2 bases from V and 9 bases from J, the junction contained 6 bases not matched to a gene. This chain's CDR3 is CASSYGQGAVSPLHF. In DNA form, the CDR3 reads TGTGCCAGCAGTTACGGGCAGGGGGCGGTTTCACCCCTCCACTTT.

The chain carries TRBV5-1 and TRBJ1-4; 7 positions match TRBD1. This CDR3 has 14 amino acids. Trimming took 8 bases from V and 8 from J; bases not matched to a gene: 12. The germline gives CDR1 SGHRS, CDR2 YFSETQ. The CDR3 DNA reads as TGCGCCAGTCGTGACAGGGTCGAGGAGGAAAAACTGTTTTTT. Translating it yields CASRDRVEEEKLFF.

CDR3 region: CASSLVPGGNQPQHF. CDR3 nucleotides: TGCGCCAGCAGCTTGGTACCAGGGGGAAATCAGCCCCAGCATTTT. The chain combines TRBV5-1 with TRBJ1-5; 7 bases are shared with TRBD1. This CDR3 is built from 15 residues. The germline V gene encodes CDR1 SGHRS and CDR2 YFSETQ. The V gene end was trimmed by 0 bases and the J gene end by 4 bases; junction bases not matched to a gene: 4.

The genes are TRBV4-3 and TRBJ2-2; D not resolved. V was pared by 0 bases and J by 2 bases, with 4 bases between. Germline CDR1 reads LGHNA; CDR2 reads YSLEER. This CDR3 contains 14 residues. For the CDR3, the DNA is TGCGCCAGCAGCCAAGATAGAAACACCGGGGAGCTGTTTTTT. Translating gives CASSQDRNTGELFF.

This clone was seen more than once but under ten times. The chain recombines TRBV19 with TRBJ1-3; tentative D call: TRBD1 (6 bases). With 5 bases removed from V and 3 bases from J, the gap between germline ends came to 14 bases. This CDR3 contains 15 residues. The germline V gene encodes CDR1 LNHDA and CDR2 SQIVND (reference sequence). This CDR3 is CASSPGTRFGNTIYF. In nucleotides, the CDR3 is TGTGCCAGTAGTCCCGGGACAAGATTTGGAAACACCATATATTTT.

This clone was observed a few times. The genes are TRBV19 and TRBJ2-1; TRBD2 matches at 10 bases. The V gene end was trimmed by 7 bases and the J gene end by 9 bases; junction bases not matched to a gene: 6. This CDR3 is 13 amino acids long. Germline loops: CDR1 LNHDA, CDR2 SQIVND (reference sequence). The CDR3, as DNA: TGTGCCAGTAATGAGCGGGGGGGCCCTGAGCAGTTCTTC. This encodes CASNERGGPEQFF.

The rearrangement uses TRBV4-3 and TRBJ2-3, with 11 bases lining up with TRBD2. The CDR3 covers 19 residues. The V gene's germline CDR1 is LGHNA and CDR2 YSLEER. The trim removed 4 bases at V and 0 bases at J, leaving 12 bases unmatched. The CDR3 here is CASSRRTSSGGPSTDTQYF. Written as DNA, the CDR3 is TGCGCCAGCAGCCGAAGAACTTCTAGCGGGGGGCCTAGCACAGATACGCAGTATTTT.

The chain joins TRBV5-6 to TRBJ1-4; D is unresolved. The CDR3 sequence is 16 residues long. V lost 1 base to trimming and J lost 0 bases, with 10 bases between them. The germline V gene encodes CDR1 SGHDT and CDR2 YYEEEE. The CDR3 protein is CASSLIRDSTNEKLFF. The CDR3 DNA reads as TGTGCCAGCAGCTTGATCCGGGATTCAACTAATGAAAAACTGTTTTTT.